These 22 T cell receptor beta chains share one sample of origin, sequenced in a study of regulatory T cells in long-lasting Graves disease. Through Arm-PCR of CDR3 regions and iRepertoire HTBI primers, TCR beta libraries were built. Each CDR3 protein is one row after TCRdb ran MiXCR on the multiplex PCR reads. The sample records fewer than 450,000 distinct CDR3 sequences, about 15% being singletons. The time point denotes: newly diagnosed GD, antithyroid drugs for less than 3 months. RNA extracted from PBMCs served as the sequencing template. These data were also filed under a second study, of T cells in Graves' hyperthyroidism and ophthalmopathy.

This material consisted of peripheral blood mononuclear cells (PBMCs), taken at new diagnosis, from a patient treated with antithyroid drugs. All receptors come from a woman aged 40 to 50 with Graves disease.

This clonotype was detected a few times. This rearrangement joins TRBV4-1 to TRBJ2-7; D tentatively fits TRBD1 or TRBD2 (6 bases each). Trimming cost V 3 bases and J 4 bases, with 16 bases left between them. Germline CDR1 is MGHRA and CDR2 is YSYEKL. The CDR3 totals 15 residues. In nucleotides, the CDR3 is TGCGCCAGCAGCCATCCGGGGGCCAGAGGGTACGAGCAGTACTTC. Amino acid sequence: CASSHPGARGYEQYF.

This clonotype was picked up a small number of times. For the CDR3, the DNA is TGCGCCAGCAGCCTCCCCTGGCAGGATAGCACAGATACGCAGTATTTT. Encoded protein: CASSLPWQDSTDTQYF. The gene calls are TRBV5-1 and TRBJ2-3; D not resolved. CDR1 is SGHRS and CDR2 is YFSETQ in the germline V gene. There are 16 residues in the CDR3. Deletions cut 4 bases from V and 0 bases from J, with 15 bases between.

This clonotype was seen ten or more times. The chain is built from TRBV7-2 and TRBJ2-3; 9 bases agree with TRBD2. Trimming at V came to 5 bases and at J to 3 bases, leaving 18 bases not matched to a gene. The CDR3 is made up of 19 amino acids. Per the germline V gene, CDR1 is SGHTA and CDR2 is FQGNSA. CDR3 residues: CASSRNRVTSGRVTDTQYF. CDR3 nucleotides: TGTGCCAGCAGCCGCAATAGAGTGACTAGCGGACGGGTTACAGATACGCAGTATTTT.

Comment on this clonotype: A much larger clone is a single base away; this may be a read error. The chain is built from TRBV6-1 and TRBJ2-2, with D tentatively TRBD2 (5 bases). The CDR3 runs to 15 residues. Looked up from germline, CDR1 is MNHNS and CDR2 is SASEGT. The V end lost 6 bases, the J end lost 2 bases, and 13 bases lay between the germline ends. Here the CDR3 reads CASRDTGSNTGELFF. CDR3 in DNA: TGTGCCAGCAGGGATACGGGATCTAACACCGGGGAGCTGTTTTTT.

This clonotype was observed many times. V and J are TRBV20-1 and TRBJ2-1; 10 bases line up with TRBD2. The length of the CDR3 is 16 residues. CDR1 is DFQATT, CDR2 SNEGSKA, per germline (reference sequence). V trimming: 3 bases; J trimming: 4 bases; junction bases outside the gene matches: 9. The chain's CDR3 is CSASYSSGRGYNEQFF. DNA of the CDR3: TGCAGTGCTAGCTACTCTAGCGGGAGAGGGTACAATGAGCAGTTCTTC.

The table lists this clonotype with a few counts. The genes are TRBV7-6 and TRBJ2-1; D might be TRBD1 (6 bases). Germline V gene sequence: CDR1 SGHVS, CDR2 FNYEAQ. This CDR3 has 16 residues. V was trimmed by 4 bases and J by 0 bases, leaving 13 bases between them. CDR3 nucleotide sequence: TGTGCCAGCAGCTCGCCGGGACATTTCTCCTACAATGAGCAGTTCTTC. Its protein is CASSSPGHFSYNEQFF.

The chain uses TRBV30 and TRBJ2-6, with D uncertain. Deletions cut 5 bases from V and 0 bases from J, with 8 bases between. Germline values: CDR1 GTSNPN, CDR2 SVGIG (reference sequence). This CDR3 has 14 amino acids. Written as DNA, the CDR3 is TGTGCCTGGGTCCAGAGCTCTGGGGCCAACGTCCTGACTTTC. Encoded protein: CAWVQSSGANVLTF. The whole variable domain, remainder taken from reference TRBV30 and TRBJ2-6, is SQTIHQWPATLVQPVGSPLSLECTVEGTSNPNLYWYRQAAGRGLQLLFYSVGIGQISSEVPQNLSASRPQDRQFILSSKKLLLSDSGFYLCAWVQSSGANVLTFGAGSRLTVL.

This clonotype was detected many times. The V call is TRBV7-2, the J call TRBJ2-7; TRBD2 is a possible D gene (7 bases). From germline, CDR1 is SGHTA and CDR2 FQGNSA. This CDR3 has 14 residues. V lost 1 base and J 6 bases, leaving 13 bases between the germline ends. The CDR3 nucleotides are TGTGCCAGCAGCTTAGGCGGGGGCTTGCCCGAGCAGTACTTC. It translates to CASSLGGGLPEQYF. Full variable domain (remainder filled in from reference TRBV7-2 and TRBJ2-7): GAGVSQSPSNKVTEKGKDVELRCDPISGHTALYWYRQSLGQGLEFLIYFQGNSAPDKSGLPSDRFSAERTGGSVSTLTIQRTQQEDSAVYLCASSLGGGLPEQYFGPGTRLTVT.

This clonotype was seen repeatedly, ten times or more. This chain links TRBV10-3 with TRBJ2-7; 9 positions match TRBD2. This CDR3 contains 15 residues. Germline assignment: CDR1 ENHRY and CDR2 SYGVKD. Unmatched junction bases numbered 6, after V lost 4 bases and J lost 2 bases. The CDR3 DNA reads TGTGCCATCAGTGGGGCTAGCGGGATTACCTACGAGCAGTACTTC. Protein product: CAISGASGITYEQYF.

V gene TRBV12-3 or TRBV12-4 combines with J gene TRBJ2-3; 8 bases map to TRBD2. V shed 4 bases and J 4 bases; nucleotides not matched to a gene: 13. This CDR3 spans 17 amino acids. In nucleotides, the CDR3 is TGTGCCAGCAGTTCAAGCCTGGGACTAGTTAGGGCAGATACGCAGTATTTT. Its translation is CASSSSLGLVRADTQYF.

The table lists this clonotype with a few counts. This chain connects TRBV3-1 to TRBJ2-7; D unresolved. Per the germline V gene, CDR1 is LGHDT and CDR2 is YNNKEL (reference sequence). The V gene lost 0 bases and the J gene lost 5 bases, with 5 bases spanning the gap. This CDR3 region has 12 residues. The CDR3: CASSQDFHEQYF. The CDR3 region has the DNA TGTGCCAGCAGCCAAGACTTCCACGAGCAGTACTTC.

The gene calls are TRBV19 and TRBJ2-6; possible D gene TRBD1, 6 bases. V was trimmed by 5 bases and J by 1 base, leaving 12 bases between them. The CDR3 totals 16 residues. The germline gives CDR1 LNHDA, CDR2 SQIVND (reference sequence). In DNA, the CDR3 is TGTGCCAGTAGTTTGTTACAGGGATCTGGGGCCAACGTCCTGACTTTC. Translating gives CASSLLQGSGANVLTF.

This clonotype has a count of ten or more. J is TRBJ2-7 and V is TRBV28, with D tentatively TRBD1 or TRBD2 (5 bases each). CDR3 length: 15 residues. CDR1 is MDHEN and CDR2 is SYDVKM in the germline V gene. Trimming pared 3 bases from V and 0 bases from J, leaving 12 bases between. The CDR3 region has the DNA TGTGCCAGCAGTTTTGAGGGACCCAGCTCCTACGAGCAGTACTTC. It is translated as CASSFEGPSSYEQYF.

This clonotype has more than one count but fewer than ten. CDR3: CASSDRLAGGPNEQFF. The CDR3 bases are TGTGCCAGCAGTGACCGACTAGCGGGAGGGCCCAATGAGCAGTTCTTC. The chain couples TRBV6-1 to TRBJ2-5; 14 positions match TRBD2. The J call may be mistaken, given a closer DNA end match to TRBJ2-1. This CDR3 is built from 16 residues. CDR1 is MNHNS, CDR2 SASEGT, per germline.

This clonotype was found a few times. This chain joins TRBV4-3 and TRBJ2-1; a weak D match, TRBD1 (6 bases). V lost 4 bases and J 0 bases, leaving 10 bases between the germline ends. The CDR3 extends over 15 amino acids. The germline CDR1 and CDR2 sequences are LGHNA and YSLEER. CDR3 amino acids: CASSRDTSSYNEQFF. The CDR3 nucleotides read TGCGCCAGCAGCCGGGACACAAGCTCCTACAATGAGCAGTTCTTC.

This clonotype was seen ten or more times. The gene calls are TRBV27 and TRBJ1-1; D is ambiguous. Germline V CDR1 and CDR2: MNHEY, SMNVEV (reference sequence). Trimming stripped 0 bases from V and 1 base from J, with 9 bases between. The CDR3 extends over 15 amino acids. The chain's CDR3 is CASSLSGNQNTEAFF. CDR3 DNA sequence: TGTGCCAGCAGTTTATCGGGCAACCAGAACACTGAAGCTTTCTTT.

The J gene is TRBJ2-7, the V gene TRBV20-1; TRBD2 is a possible D gene (6 bases). The CDR3 totals 16 residues. V lost 0 bases, J lost 0 bases, and 15 bases lay in between. Germline values: CDR1 DFQATT, CDR2 SNEGSKA (reference sequence). DNA of the CDR3: TGCAGTGCTAGAGATAATGTAGGCGGGATCTCCTACGAGCAGTACTTC. This translates into CSARDNVGGISYEQYF.

The rearrangement links TRBV19 to TRBJ2-7, with 10 bases that match TRBD1. This CDR3 region has 15 residues. Germline V lookup: CDR1 LNHDA, CDR2 SQIVND (reference sequence). The V gene end was trimmed by 2 bases and the J gene end by 4 bases; junction bases not matched to a gene: 5. As DNA, the CDR3 is TGTGCCAGTAGTATAAAGACAGGGGGCTGGTACGAGCAGTACTTC. Amino acid sequence: CASSIKTGGWYEQYF.

This clonotype was observed many times. The gene calls are TRBV30 and TRBJ1-1, with 7 bases that match TRBD1. Germline V gives CDR1 GTSNPN, CDR2 SVGIG (reference sequence). CDR3 size: 13 residues. Trimming at V came to 1 base and at J to 4 bases, leaving 3 bases not matched to a gene. The CDR3, as DNA: TGTGCCTGGAGTGGCAGGGGGTCCACTGAAGCTTTCTTT. Protein: CAWSGRGSTEAFF.

This clonotype was seen ten or more times. The V call is TRBV11-1, the J call TRBJ2-1; 15 bases are a match to TRBD2. This CDR3 has 16 residues. Germline CDR1 reads SGHAT; CDR2 reads FQDESV (reference sequence). J lost 6 bases, V lost 0 bases, and 0 bases had no gene match. CDR3 nucleotides: TGTGCCAGCAGCTTAGCGGGACTAGCGGGAGGCAATGAGCAGTTCTTC. Translating gives CASSLAGLAGGNEQFF.

The genes are TRBV2 and TRBJ1-6, with D maybe TRBD1 (5 bases). CDR3 length: 17 residues. V was cut by 0 bases and J by 9 bases, with 18 bases left in between. Germline values: CDR1 SNHLY, CDR2 FYNNEI. CDR3 nucleotide sequence: TGTGCCAGCAGTGAAGCGCTAAGTGTGGGGGGAGTTTCACCCCTCCACTTT. As protein: CASSEALSVGGVSPLHF.

This clonotype was recorded at least ten times. The chain has TRBV28 and TRBJ2-7, with unresolved D. Germline V gene lookup returns CDR1 MDHEN and CDR2 SYDVKM. With 5 bases removed from V and 2 bases from J, the gap between germline ends came to 7 bases. The CDR3 is 12 residues long. CDR3 sequence reads: CASSMAPYEQYF. For the CDR3, the DNA is TGTGCCAGCAGTATGGCGCCCTACGAGCAGTACTTC. The full variable domain, in which reference TRBV28 and TRBJ2-7 provide the parts outside the CDR3, is DVKVTQSSRYLVKRTGEKVFLECVQDMDHENMFWYRQDPGLGLRLIYFSYDVKMKEKGDIPEGYSVSREKKERFSLILESASTNQTSMYLCASSMAPYEQYFGPGTRLTVT.